The 28 T cell receptor beta chains listed next were all sequenced from one sample in a study of T cell responses to AZD1222 COVID-19 vaccine. This table comes from immunoSEQ multiplex PCR, and its TCRdb copy is limited to in-frame clones, with some not included. The data show fewer than 70,000 clones, 80% seen once. Specimen: peripheral blood, collected 28 days after the second AZD1222 dose. The receptor set was obtained from an adult who received the AZD1222 COVID-19 vaccine.

This clone was detected only once. The J gene is TRBJ2-7, the V gene TRBV19, with 9 nucleotides matching TRBD2. Per germline, CDR1 LNHDA and CDR2 SQIVND (reference sequence). The CDR3 runs to 14 residues. The V gene end was trimmed by 5 bases and the J gene end by 1 base; junction bases not matched to a gene: 3. The CDR3 DNA sequence: TGTGCCAGTAGTGAGGCGGGAGGGTCCTACGAGCAGTACTTC. Translation: CASSEAGGSYEQYF.

The V and J genes are TRBV27 and TRBJ1-1; TRBD1 is a possible D gene (6 bases). From germline, CDR1 is MNHEY and CDR2 SMNVEV (reference sequence). V was trimmed by 5 bases and J by 4 bases, leaving 14 bases between them. This CDR3 has 14 residues. DNA of the CDR3: TGTGCCAGCAGTCGAGAATTCAGGGGCACTGAAGCTTTCTTT. It is translated as CASSREFRGTEAFF.

The gene calls are TRBV27 and TRBJ2-4; D gene unclear. CDR1 is MNHEY, CDR2 SMNVEV, per germline (reference sequence). CDR3 length: 13 residues. Trimming pared 8 bases from V and 4 bases from J, leaving 12 bases between. The DNA of the CDR3 is TGTGCCAGCTCCATTGACTGGAAAAACATTCAGTACTTC. It yields the protein CASSIDWKNIQYF.

The rearrangement joins TRBV3-1 (or the pseudogene TRBV3-2) to TRBJ2-7; 9 bases align to TRBD1. Germline assignment: CDR1 LGHDT and CDR2 YNNKEL (reference sequence). This CDR3 is built from 15 residues. J lost 6 bases, V lost 2 bases, and 8 bases had no gene match. The CDR3 bases are TGTGCCAGCAGCCAAACAGGGGGCGCGATAATCGAGCAGTACTTC. Amino acids: CASSQTGGAIIEQYF.

This chain uses TRBV2 with TRBJ1-5, with 9 bases identical to TRBD1. The CDR3 loop spans 14 amino acids. The J segment lost 4 bases and the V segment lost 7 bases, leaving 5 bases of the junction unmatched. Germline CDR1 is SNHLY and CDR2 is FYNNEI. The CDR3 loop is CASTGTGSNQPQHF. The CDR3 DNA sequence: TGTGCCAGCACCGGGACAGGGTCAAATCAGCCCCAGCATTTT. The full variable domain, rest sourced from reference TRBV2 and TRBJ1-5, is EPEVTQTPSHQVTQMGQEVILRCVPISNHLYFYWYRQILGQKVEFLVSFYNNEISEKSEIFDDQFSVERPDGSNFTLKIRSTKLEDSAMYFCASTGTGSNQPQHFGDGTRLSIL.

The genes are TRBV14 and TRBJ2-1; maybe TRBD2 (6 bases). This CDR3 contains 15 residues. Germline V CDR1 and CDR2: SGHDN, FVKESK. Trimming stripped 1 base from V and 5 bases from J, with 12 bases between. The CDR3 region has the DNA TGTGCCAGCAGCCAAGGGGGCGGGATAGACAATGAGCAGTTCTTC. It codes for CASSQGGGIDNEQFF.

This chain links TRBV4-2 with TRBJ2-7; possibly TRBD2 for D (5 bases). CDR3 length equals 16 residues. V lost 6 bases to trimming and J lost 4 bases, with 22 bases between them. The V gene's germline CDR1 is LGHNA and CDR2 YNFKEQ. CDR3 DNA sequence: TGTGCCAGCAGTGGGTCGGCAGGAGACACTAGTTACGAGCAGTACTTC. This codes for CASSGSAGDTSYEQYF.

The rearrangement links TRBV5-5 to TRBJ2-5, with TRBD2 identical over 8 bases. The CDR3 is 15 amino acids. CDR1 and CDR2 (germline): SGHKS, YYEKEE (reference sequence). The J segment lost 7 bases and the V segment lost 4 bases, leaving 12 bases of the junction unmatched. CDR3: CASSNSGTRGGTQYF. CDR3 bases: TGTGCCAGCAGCAATTCCGGGACTAGAGGGGGGACCCAGTACTTC.

This sequence joins TRBV7-5 and TRBJ1-2; whether TRBD1, the table's D call, matches the DNA was not checked. TRBV7-5 corresponds to a pseudogene. This CDR3 contains 16 residues. The CDR3 reads CARSPATGGNLYGYTF. For the CDR3, the DNA is TGTGCCAGAAGCCCCGCGACAGGGGGAAACCTCTATGGCTACACCTTC.

The chain uses TRBV6-5 and TRBJ2-3, with 9 bases matching TRBD1. The CDR3 has 11 residues. CDR1 and CDR2 (germline): MNHEY, SVGAGI. V was pared by 6 bases and J by 12 bases, with 4 bases of the junction left unmatched. CDR3 protein: CASRGTGRQYF. For the CDR3, the DNA is TGTGCCAGCAGGGGGACAGGGCGCCAGTATTTT.

The chain recombines TRBV3-1 (or the pseudogene TRBV3-2) with TRBJ1-2; D is possibly TRBD1 (5 bases). Germline V gives CDR1 LGHDT, CDR2 YNNKEL (reference sequence). Trimming cost V 0 bases and J 7 bases, with 15 bases left between them. The CDR3 runs to 15 residues. CDR3 sequence: CASSQEPRQRSGYTF. CDR3 nucleotides: TGTGCCAGCAGCCAAGAGCCCCGACAGCGAAGTGGCTACACCTTC.

The gene calls are TRBV6-5 and TRBJ2-1; 9 bases line up with TRBD1. V was clipped by 6 bases and J by 6 bases; unmatched bases: 9. The CDR3 totals 15 residues. CDR1 is MNHEY, CDR2 SVGAGI, per germline. The CDR3 here is CASRDGTGSSNEQFF. The CDR3 DNA reads as TGTGCCAGCAGGGACGGGACAGGGTCGTCCAATGAGCAGTTCTTC.

The chain carries TRBV5-5 and TRBJ2-7; 12 nucleotides match TRBD2. This CDR3 is built from 15 residues. Germline assignment: CDR1 SGHKS and CDR2 YYEKEE (reference sequence). With V trimmed by 3 bases and J by 7 bases, 8 bases remained unmatched. CDR3 amino acids: CASSSSGGAEIEQYF. The CDR3 bases are TGTGCCAGCAGCTCTAGCGGGGGGGCCGAAATTGAGCAGTACTTC. The entire variable domain, with the rest obtained from reference TRBV5-5 and TRBJ2-7, is as follows: DAGVTQSPTHLIKTRGQQVTLRCSPISGHKSVSWYQQVLGQGPQFIFQYYEKEERGRGNFPDRFSARQFPNYSSELNVNALLLGDSALYLCASSSSGGAEIEQYFGPGTRLTVT.

This clone was seen a single time. The V and J genes are TRBV4-1 and TRBJ2-5; 10 bases line up with TRBD2. The V gene end was trimmed by 0 bases and the J gene end by 2 bases; junction bases not matched to a gene: 9. The CDR3 spans 18 residues. The germline CDR1 and CDR2 sequences are MGHRA and YSYEKL. CDR3 nucleotides: TGCGCCAGCAGCCAAGATAGGACTAGCGGCTACATTCAAGAGACCCAGTACTTC. It translates to CASSQDRTSGYIQETQYF.

The chain couples TRBV2 to TRBJ2-5; D unresolved. CDR1 SNHLY and CDR2 FYNNEI come from the germline V gene. This CDR3 contains 14 residues. V lost 3 bases, J lost 4 bases, and 12 bases lay in between. CDR3 region: CASSDLTPRETQYF. The CDR3 nucleotides are TGTGCCAGCAGTGATCTGACTCCCCGAGAGACCCAGTACTTC.

This rearrangement joins TRBV5-5 to TRBJ1-3; D remains unclear. The germline CDR1 and CDR2 sequences are SGHKS and YYEKEE (reference sequence). The V gene lost 6 bases and the J gene lost 1 base, with 8 bases spanning the gap. The CDR3 runs to 13 residues. The CDR3 loop is CASNTGSGNTIYF. Here the CDR3 DNA reads TGTGCCAGCAATACGGGGTCTGGAAACACCATATATTTT.

The V and J genes are TRBV19 and TRBJ1-1; the D gene is possibly TRBD1 (5 bases). Germline assignment: CDR1 LNHDA and CDR2 SQIVND (reference sequence). V was trimmed by 7 bases and J by 10 bases, leaving 19 bases between them. CDR3 length equals 13 residues. The CDR3, as DNA: TGTGCCAGTACCATGGGGGGGAGGGGTGCAGCTTTCTTT. It codes for CASTMGGRGAAFF.

The chain carries TRBV18 and TRBJ1-2; TRBD1 aligns across 7 bases. J gave up 0 bases and V 5 bases, and 6 bases lay outside the gene matches. Germline V gene lookup returns CDR1 KGHSH and CDR2 LQKENI. The CDR3 extends over 15 amino acids. The CDR3 sequence: CASSIGQAANYGYTF. The CDR3 nucleotides are TGTGCCAGCTCAATCGGACAGGCCGCTAACTATGGCTACACCTTC.

This clone was observed a handful of times. This chain links TRBV9 with TRBJ1-3; TRBD1 agrees at 7 bases. Germline values: CDR1 SGDLS, CDR2 YYNGEE. The CDR3 sequence is 15 residues long. Losses at the gene ends were 0 bases for V and 3 bases for J; bases not matched to a gene: 3. The CDR3 sequence: CASSVEGAGGNTIYF. CDR3 bases: TGTGCCAGCAGCGTAGAGGGGGCGGGTGGAAACACCATATATTTT.

J is TRBJ2-2 and V is TRBV5-5; D gene ambiguous. Germline lookup yields CDR1 SGHKS and CDR2 YYEKEE (reference sequence). The CDR3 covers 15 residues. V was pared by 5 bases and J by 0 bases, with 11 bases between. The CDR3 nucleotides are TGTGCCAGCAGTCTGCGTGGGGCGAACACCGGGGAGCTGTTTTTT. It is translated as CASSLRGANTGELFF.

This chain links TRBV10-1 with TRBJ2-7; TRBD1 agrees at 9 bases. Unmatched junction bases numbered 6, after V lost 3 bases and J lost 3 bases. The CDR3 is 15 residues long. The V gene's germline CDR1 is WNHNN and CDR2 SYGVQD (reference sequence). The CDR3 region has the DNA TGCGCCAGCAGTGAAGGTGGGACAGGGAACTACGAGCAGTACTTC. Its translation: CASSEGGTGNYEQYF.

Remarks on this clone: The junction and the germline gene differ at one end; a read error may be behind it. The chain uses TRBV19 and TRBJ1-2; D is ambiguous. Germline CDR1 is LNHDA and CDR2 is SQIVND (reference sequence). The CDR3 sequence is 12 residues long. CDR3 coding DNA: TGTGCCAGTAGTATAGATCGTGGAGTCCCGTCCTTC. Protein sequence: CASSIDRGVPSF.

There are a few counts of this clone. This chain uses TRBV7-9 with TRBJ1-1; no clear D. Germline assignment: CDR1 SEHNR and CDR2 FQNEAQ (reference sequence). The CDR3 runs 12 residues. The V end lost 5 bases, the J end lost 4 bases, and 8 bases lay between the germline ends. CDR3 bases: TGTGCCAGCAGCGGCCGGTCCACTGAAGCTTTCTTT. Its protein product is CASSGRSTEAFF.

The gene calls are TRBV6-5 and TRBJ1-1, with unresolved D. Per the germline V gene, CDR1 is MNHEY and CDR2 is SVGAGI. The ends were cut back, 7 bases at V and 0 bases at J, with 9 bases in the middle. The CDR3 length is 13 residues. The CDR3 nucleotides are TGTGCCAGCACTGACTCCATGAACACTGAAGCTTTCTTT. This gives the protein CASTDSMNTEAFF.

This clone was observed once. The chain links TRBV20-1 to TRBJ1-1; D is unresolved. The V end lost 6 bases, the J end lost 5 bases, and 10 bases lay between the germline ends. CDR3 length: 11 amino acids. Looked up from germline, CDR1 is DFQATT and CDR2 is SNEGSKA (reference sequence). The CDR3 DNA is TGCAGTGCACGGGAACTGACTGAAGCTTTCTTT. Amino acids: CSARELTEAFF.

This clone was observed a handful of times. DNA for the CDR3: TGTGCCAGTAGTGAGGGGACAGCAACAGGGGACTATGGCTACACCTTC. This translates into CASSEGTATGDYGYTF. This rearrangement joins TRBV19 to TRBJ1-2; 7 nucleotides align to TRBD1. The germline V gene encodes CDR1 LNHDA and CDR2 SQIVND (reference sequence). The CDR3 loop spans 16 amino acids. Trimming removed 5 bases from V and 3 bases from J; junction bases left unmatched: 12.

The chain is built from TRBV6-5 and TRBJ2-1; D is uncertain. Trimming removed 8 bases from V and 4 bases from J, with 9 bases in between. This CDR3 has 12 amino acids. Germline V gene data show CDR1 as MNHEY and CDR2 as SVGAGI. This chain's CDR3 is CASWPEYNEQFF. In nucleotides, the CDR3 is TGTGCCAGCTGGCCGGAATACAATGAGCAGTTCTTC.

The gene calls are TRBV5-1 and TRBJ1-1; D might be TRBD1 (5 bases). CDR1 SGHRS and CDR2 YFSETQ come from the germline V gene. V lost 3 bases to trimming and J lost 1 base, with 13 bases between them. The CDR3 runs 15 residues. CDR3 in DNA: TGCGCCAGCAGCTCCGGGGGAGGGGAGAACACTGAAGCTTTCTTT. Protein: CASSSGGGENTEAFF.